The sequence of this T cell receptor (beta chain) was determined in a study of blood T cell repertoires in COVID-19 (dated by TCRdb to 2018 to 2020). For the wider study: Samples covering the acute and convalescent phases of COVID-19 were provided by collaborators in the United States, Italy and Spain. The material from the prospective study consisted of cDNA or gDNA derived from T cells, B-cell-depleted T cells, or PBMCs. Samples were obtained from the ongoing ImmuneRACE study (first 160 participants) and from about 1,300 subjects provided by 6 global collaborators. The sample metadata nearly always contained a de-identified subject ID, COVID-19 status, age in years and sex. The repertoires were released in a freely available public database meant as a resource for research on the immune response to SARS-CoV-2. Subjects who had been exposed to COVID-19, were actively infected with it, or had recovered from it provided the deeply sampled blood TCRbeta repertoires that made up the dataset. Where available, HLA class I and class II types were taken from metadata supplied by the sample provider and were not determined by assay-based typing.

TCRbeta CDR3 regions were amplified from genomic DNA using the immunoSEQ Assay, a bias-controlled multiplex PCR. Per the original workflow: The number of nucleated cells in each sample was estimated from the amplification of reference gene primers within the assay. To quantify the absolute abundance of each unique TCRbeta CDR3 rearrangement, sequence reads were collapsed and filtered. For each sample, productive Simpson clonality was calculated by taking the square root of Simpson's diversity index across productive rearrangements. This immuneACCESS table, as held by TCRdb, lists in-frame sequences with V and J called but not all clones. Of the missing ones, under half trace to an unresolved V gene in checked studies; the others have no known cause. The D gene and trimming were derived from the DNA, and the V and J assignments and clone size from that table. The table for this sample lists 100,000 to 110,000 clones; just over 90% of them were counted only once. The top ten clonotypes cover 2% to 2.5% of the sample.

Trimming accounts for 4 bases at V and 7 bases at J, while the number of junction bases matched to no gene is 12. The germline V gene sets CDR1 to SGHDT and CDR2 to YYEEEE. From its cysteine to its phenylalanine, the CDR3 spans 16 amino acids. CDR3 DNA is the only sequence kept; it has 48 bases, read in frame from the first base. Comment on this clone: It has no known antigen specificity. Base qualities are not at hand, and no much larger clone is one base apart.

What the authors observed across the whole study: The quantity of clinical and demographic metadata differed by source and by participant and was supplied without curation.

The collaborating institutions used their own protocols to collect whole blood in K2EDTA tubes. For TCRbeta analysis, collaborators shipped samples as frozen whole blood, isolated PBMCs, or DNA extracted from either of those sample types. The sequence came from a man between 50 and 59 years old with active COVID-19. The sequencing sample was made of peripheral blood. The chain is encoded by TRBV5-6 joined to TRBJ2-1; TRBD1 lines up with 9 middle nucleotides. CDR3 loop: CASSLVGQGPTNEQFF. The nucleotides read TGTGCCAGCAGCCTGGTCGGACAGGGGCCGACTAATGAGCAGTTCTTC.